This TCR beta chain appears in the sequencing data of a study of T cell responses to AZD1222 COVID-19 vaccine. V lost 7 bases and J 9 bases, leaving 15 bases between the germline ends. Germline V CDR1 and CDR2: SGHTA, FQGNSA. The CDR3 loop spans 13 amino acids. Profiling relied on immunoSEQ multiplex PCR, and the TCRdb table lists in-frame clones only, not all of them. The sample holds roughly 100,000 clones; 88% are singletons and the top ten take roughly 2.5%. The sequencing here drew on peripheral blood, taken on day 0 of AZD1222 vaccination. The sequence was obtained from an adult in good health. V gene TRBV7-2 combines with J gene TRBJ1-4, with D maybe TRBD1 (5 bases). The CDR3 nucleotides read TGTGCCAGCACCCCCGGGACGGGGCAAAAACTGTTTTTT. It is translated as CASTPGTGQKLFF. Drawing the rest from reference TRBV7-2 and TRBJ1-4, the complete variable domain is GAGVSQSPSNKVTEKGKDVELRCDPISGHTALYWYRQSLGQGLEFLIYFQGNSAPDKSGLPSDRFSAERTGGSVSTLTIQRTQQEDSAVYLCASTPGTGQKLFFGSGTQLSVL.